This TCR beta chain originates from a study of blood T cell repertoires in COVID-19 (TCRdb year 2020). Broadly, across the study: The collaborator samples originated in the United States, Italy and Spain and spanned the acute and convalescent phases of COVID-19. The sample metadata nearly always contained a de-identified subject ID, COVID-19 status, age in years and sex. A freely available public database, intended as a resource for researchers studying the immune response to SARS-CoV-2, is where the repertoires were released. Subjects who had been exposed to COVID-19, were actively infected with it, or had recovered from it provided the deeply sampled blood TCRbeta repertoires that made up the dataset. The samples were drawn from two sources: the first 160 participants of the ongoing ImmuneRACE study, and 950 to 1,500 subjects contributed by 6 global collaborators. Where available, HLA class I and class II types were taken from metadata supplied by the sample provider and were not determined by assay-based typing. The prospective study material was composed of cDNA or gDNA derived from T cells, B-cell-depleted T cells, or PBMCs.

Comments on this clone: What antigen it recognizes has not been identified. The input lacks base qualities; no much larger clone sits a single base away.

TCRbeta CDR3 regions were amplified from genomic DNA by means of the immunoSEQ Assay, a bias-controlled multiplex PCR. As for the authors' bioinformatics: Within the assay, amplification of reference gene primers was used to estimate how many nucleated cells each sample contained. To quantify the absolute abundance of each unique TCRbeta CDR3 rearrangement, sequence reads were collapsed and filtered. For each sample, productive Simpson clonality was calculated as the square root of Simpson's diversity index over productive rearrangements. TCRdb provides this immuneACCESS table in a form limited to in-frame rearrangements. Some clones are lacking; in checked studies, under half of them reflect an unresolved V gene, and why the rest are absent is not known. The V and J calls and the clone size are those of that table, but D and trimming were determined from the DNA. The sample profile shows about 170,000 clones; roughly 84% of them were found once. 7% of the sample rests with the top ten.

In the prospective study, participants were 18 to 89 years old, resided in about two dozen geographic areas of the United States, and were enrolled through a virtual design. To assign participants to cohorts, the prospective study relied on clinical history that participants themselves reported in a screening survey and a study questionnaire. For ImmuneRACE Cohort 3, a participant was defined as recovered based on two consecutive negative NP/OP PCR tests, clearance by a healthcare professional, or resolution of symptoms. Mobile phlebotomists in the prospective study collected whole blood, serum and a nasopharyngeal or oropharyngeal swab from every participant. Participants in the prospective study had the option to provide additional blood draws and questionnaires over a roughly 2-month period. Blood samples from the prospective study were shipped frozen or at room temperature prior to DNA extraction.

CDR3 length: 14 amino acids, cysteine to phenylalanine. The CDR3 DNA has 42 bases and is translated from base 1. The junction carries 13 bases between V and J, which are trimmed by 4 bases and 5 bases respectively. For CDR1 and CDR2, the germline V gene lists SNHLY and FYNNEI. The research as a whole found: How much clinical and demographic metadata was included differed by source and by participant, and the metadata was provided uncurated.

The chain couples TRBV2 to TRBJ2-3, with TRBD2 perhaps the D gene, on 6 matching bases. This receptor was identified in a woman in her 50s who had recovered from COVID-19. Sequencing was carried out using PBMCs or T cells enriched from blood (not recorded which). The DNA sequence is TGTGCCAGCAGTGGTCTAGCGCAAGGAGATACGCAGTATTTT. Translated, this is CASSGLAQGDTQYF. Supplemented by the reference TRBV2 and TRBJ2-3 proteins around the CDR3, the complete variable domain is EPEVTQTPSHQVTQMGQEVILRCVPISNHLYFYWYRQILGQKVEFLVSFYNNEISEKSEIFDDQFSVERPDGSNFTLKIRSTKLEDSAMYFCASSGLAQGDTQYFGPGTRLTVL.